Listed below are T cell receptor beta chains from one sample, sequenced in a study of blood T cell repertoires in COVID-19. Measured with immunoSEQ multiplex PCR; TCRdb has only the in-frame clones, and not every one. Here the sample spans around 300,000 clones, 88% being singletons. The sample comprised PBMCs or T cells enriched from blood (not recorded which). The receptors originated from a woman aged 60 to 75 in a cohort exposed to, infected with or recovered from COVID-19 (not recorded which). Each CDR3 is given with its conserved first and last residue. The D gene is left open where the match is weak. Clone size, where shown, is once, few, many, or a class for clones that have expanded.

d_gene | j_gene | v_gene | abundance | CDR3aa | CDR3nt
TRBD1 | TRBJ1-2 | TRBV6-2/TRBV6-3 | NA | CASSPSPLDRDYGYTF | TGTGCCAGCAGTCCAAGCCCCCTCGACAGGGATTATGGCTACACCTTC
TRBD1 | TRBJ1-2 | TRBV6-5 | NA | CASINRGDNYGYTF | TGTGCCAGCATAAACAGGGGCGATAACTATGGCTACACCTTC
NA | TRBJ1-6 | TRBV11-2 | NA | CASSPGGALPPLHF | TGTGCCAGCAGCCCGGGGGGGGCCTTACCACCCCTCCACTTT
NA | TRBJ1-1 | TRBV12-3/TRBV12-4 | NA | CASSPTGDTEAFF | TGTGCCAGCAGCCCAACAGGAGACACTGAAGCTTTCTTT
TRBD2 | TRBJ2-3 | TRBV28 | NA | CASSPAGLAGTDTQYF | TGTGCCAGCAGTCCGGCGGGACTAGCGGGCACAGATACGCAGTATTTT
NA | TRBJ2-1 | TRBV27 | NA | CASSLRSGQSYNEQFF | TGTGCCAGCAGTTTAAGAAGCGGACAGTCCTACAATGAGCAGTTCTTC
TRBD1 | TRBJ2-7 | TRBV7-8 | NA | CASSLGQASIYEQYF | TGTGCCAGCAGCCTGGGACAGGCTTCAATCTACGAGCAGTACTTC
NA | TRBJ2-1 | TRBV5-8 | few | CASSLLGGKGYNEQFF | TGTGCCAGCAGTCTCTTGGGCGGGAAGGGCTACAATGAGCAGTTCTTC
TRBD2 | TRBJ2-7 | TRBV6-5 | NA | CASTTSPGLDYEQYF | TGTGCCAGCACCACTAGCCCGGGACTAGACTACGAGCAGTACTTC
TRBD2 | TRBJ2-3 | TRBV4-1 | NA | CASSQERASGTSAPNTQYF | TGCGCCAGCAGCCAAGAAAGGGCCTCCGGGACTAGCGCTCCCAATACGCAGTATTTT
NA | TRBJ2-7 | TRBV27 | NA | CASSKGGAWGYEQYF | TGTGCCAGCAGTAAAGGGGGGGCGTGGGGCTACGAGCAGTACTTC
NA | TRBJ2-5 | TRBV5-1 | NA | CASSLWRKGETQYF | TGCGCCAGCAGCTTGTGGAGAAAGGGGGAGACCCAGTACTTC
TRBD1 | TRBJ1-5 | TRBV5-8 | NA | CASSLRGDRGANTNQPQHF | TGTGCCAGCAGCTTGCGAGGGGACAGGGGAGCCAATACCAATCAGCCCCAGCATTTT